This T cell receptor (beta chain) comes out of a study of radiation and T cells in renal cell carcinoma. Study results and limitations: In blood, top tumor clones expanded by 2 weeks, shrinking by 4. Baseline intratumoral clonotype presence is unknown without pretreatment biopsies.

Time point reported: baseline pretreatment blood. This sample's treatment: 15 Gy SBRT to primary tumor, nephrectomy 4 weeks later. After SBRT, blood was collected at 2 and 4 weeks, plus baseline. The patient's renal cell carcinoma had clear cell pathology. With respect to this clone: Its antigen remains unidentified.

The length of the CDR3 is 13 residues. From germline, CDR1 is MDHEN and CDR2 SYDVKM. V dropped 2 bases and J dropped 4 bases, with 7 bases sitting between them. Sequencing used immunoSEQ multiplex PCR; TCRdb keeps in-frame clones, though not all of them. The data hold 140,000 to 150,000 clones, with about 85% observed a single time. This sequence was found in a woman between 65 and 79 years old with renal cell carcinoma. J is TRBJ2-3 and V is TRBV28; D is ambiguous. Sequencing used blood, obtained from a patient whose treatment included radiotherapy and nephrectomy. This CDR3 reads CASSLNPPDTQYF. In DNA, the CDR3 is TGTGCCAGCAGTTTAAATCCCCCAGATACGCAGTATTTT.